One and the same sample provided the 22 T cell receptor beta chains below, sequenced in a study of CD8 T cells in ankylosing spondylitis. TCRdb independently ran MiXCR on the 5' RACE reads; one entry per CDR3 protein. The sample yields 200,000 to 300,000 distinct CDR3 sequences, roughly a third seen once. The sample comprised blood, either unsorted or a sorted T cell fraction (not recorded which). These receptors were obtained from a male donor with ankylosing spondylitis or in good health (not recorded which).

In this sample, this clonotype turned up a few times. The chain is built from TRBV7-2 and TRBJ2-5; D perhaps matches TRBD2 (6 bases). The CDR3 consists of 15 residues. V dropped 4 bases and J dropped 5 bases, with 17 bases sitting between them. Per germline, CDR1 SGHTA and CDR2 FQGNSA. CDR3 protein: CASSSGTHRWETQYF. CDR3 coding DNA: TGTGCCAGCAGCTCCGGGACTCACCGTTGGGAGACCCAGTACTTC.

The genes are TRBV6-1 and TRBJ2-7, with 10 bases matching TRBD1. J was trimmed by 6 bases and V by 6 bases; bases with no gene match: 8. The V gene's germline CDR1 is MNHNS and CDR2 SASEGT. This CDR3 is built from 14 residues. Here the CDR3 DNA reads TGTGCCAGCAGCCGACAGGGGGCTGAGGTCGAGCAGTACTTC. It is translated as CASSRQGAEVEQYF.

The CDR3 DNA reads TGTGCCAGCAGTTTGAGGGCATTGAATTCACCCCTCCACTTT. This codes for CASSLRALNSPLHF. The rearrangement links TRBV27 to TRBJ1-6; no firm D call. V was shortened by 3 bases and J by 7 bases, with 10 bases between the two germline ends. Germline assignment: CDR1 MNHEY and CDR2 SMNVEV (reference sequence). This CDR3 is built from 14 residues.

The chain uses TRBV12-3 or TRBV12-4 and TRBJ2-7; 8 positions match TRBD1. This CDR3 is built from 11 residues. V lost 8 bases and J lost 5; bases outside the gene matches: 2. CDR3 sequence: CASGRGHEQYF. Here the CDR3 DNA reads TGTGCCAGCGGCAGGGGGCACGAGCAGTACTTC.

This clonotype turned up a few times. The V and J genes are TRBV25-1 and TRBJ2-7, with 8 nucleotides matching TRBD2. J gave up 0 bases and V 10 bases, and 5 bases lay outside the gene matches. This CDR3 has 13 residues. Germline assignment: CDR1 MGHDK and CDR2 SYGVNS. CDR3 coding DNA: TGTGCCACCAGCGGGGGCCTCTCCTACGAGCAGTACTTC. Translating gives CATSGGLSYEQYF.

This sequence joins TRBV12-3 or TRBV12-4 and TRBJ2-1; TRBD2 agrees at 10 bases. The junction had 5 bases not matched to a gene; V was cut back by 6 bases and J by 9 bases. CDR3 size: 13 residues. CDR3 in DNA: TGTGCCAGCAGATCTAGCGGGGGTATTGAGCAGTTCTTC. Its translation: CASRSSGGIEQFF.

The chain joins TRBV5-1 to TRBJ2-1; D is unresolved. The CDR3 consists of 14 residues. Looked up from germline, CDR1 is SGHRS and CDR2 is YFSETQ. V lost 0 bases, J lost 7 bases, and 11 bases lay in between. The CDR3 spells CASSLASIGNEQFF. The CDR3 nucleotides are TGCGCCAGCAGCTTGGCGTCAATAGGGAATGAGCAGTTCTTC.

This CDR3 is CASSYSPHTGELFF. CDR3 in DNA: TGTGCCAGCAGTTACTCTCCCCACACCGGGGAGCTGTTTTTT. The V gene is TRBV6-2 or TRBV6-3, the J gene TRBJ2-2; D ambiguous. The V gene's germline CDR1 is MNHEY and CDR2 SVGEGT. V lost 0 bases and J 3 bases, leaving 5 bases between the germline ends. This CDR3 spans 14 amino acids.

This clonotype was seen more than once but under ten times. The chain links TRBV15 to TRBJ1-1; the D is unclear. Germline CDR1 LNHNV, CDR2 YYDKDF (reference sequence). The CDR3 has 12 amino acids. Trimming took off 0 bases at V and 5 bases at J, with 4 bases between the two ends. Here the CDR3 DNA reads TGTGCCACCAGCAGAGAGCTGACTGAAGCTTTCTTT. It translates to CATSRELTEAFF.

This clonotype turned up a few times. The V and J genes are TRBV10-3 and TRBJ2-4; D possibly corresponds to TRBD2 (6 bases). The CDR3 sequence is 13 residues long. The ends were cut back, 11 bases at V and 5 bases at J, with 16 bases in the middle. The germline V gene has CDR1 ENHRY and CDR2 SYGVKD. In DNA form, the CDR3 reads TGTGCCTCCGGGACCCCGGGGGAAAACATTCAGTACTTC. Encoded protein: CASGTPGENIQYF.

V usage is TRBV9 and J usage is TRBJ2-3; 7 nucleotides agree with TRBD1. Trimming at V came to 0 bases and at J to 1 base, leaving 5 bases not matched to a gene. The CDR3 has 16 residues. Germline lookup yields CDR1 SGDLS and CDR2 YYNGEE. CDR3 region: CASSVGRGGGTDTQYF. The CDR3 DNA follows: TGTGCCAGCAGCGTAGGGAGAGGGGGCGGCACAGATACGCAGTATTTT.

This rearrangement joins TRBV7-6 to TRBJ1-1, with a tentative D call TRBD1 (5 bases). The germline V gene has CDR1 SGHVS and CDR2 FNYEAQ. The CDR3 contains 15 residues. V dropped 1 base and J dropped 3 bases, with 12 bases sitting between them. Written as DNA, the CDR3 is TGTGCCAGCAGCTTAGGGGGCGGGAGGGACACTGAAGCTTTCTTT. It codes for CASSLGGGRDTEAFF.

This clonotype was seen a handful of times. The rearrangement uses TRBV12-3 or TRBV12-4 and TRBJ2-1; the match to TRBD2 covers 8 bases. V shed 3 bases and J 15 bases; nucleotides not matched to a gene: 7. The CDR3 is 12 residues long. For the CDR3, the DNA is TGTGCCAGCAGTTTGACCGGGGGGGCCATGTTCTTC. It encodes CASSLTGGAMFF.

This clonotype occurred a few times. This chain joins TRBV24-1 and TRBJ2-1, with D uncertain. V lost 5 bases and J lost 10, with 8 bases in between. Germline CDR1 and CDR2: KGHDR and SFDVKD. This CDR3 region has 11 residues. The CDR3 sequence is CATSAAREQFF. CDR3 coding DNA: TGTGCCACCAGTGCCGCGAGGGAGCAGTTCTTC.

The chain joins TRBV5-1 to TRBJ2-1; TRBD1 might be the D (5 bases). The germline V gene encodes CDR1 SGHRS and CDR2 YFSETQ. There are 15 residues in the CDR3. Trimming stripped 0 bases from V and 2 bases from J, with 9 bases between. The CDR3 is CASSLGRVPYNEQFF. The CDR3 nucleotides read TGCGCCAGCAGCTTGGGCAGGGTCCCCTACAATGAGCAGTTCTTC.

This chain uses TRBV7-2 with TRBJ2-1, with TRBD2 identical over 13 bases. This CDR3 contains 18 residues. Germline V gene sequence: CDR1 SGHTA, CDR2 FQGNSA. V lost 0 bases and J lost 3; bases outside the gene matches: 5. For the CDR3, the DNA is TGTGCCAGCAGCTTAGCCCGGACTAGCGGGGGCTACTACAATGAGCAGTTCTTC. This encodes CASSLARTSGGYYNEQFF. Supplemented by reference TRBV7-2 and TRBJ2-1, the full variable domain reads GAGVSQSPSNKVTEKGKDVELRCDPISGHTALYWYRQSLGQGLEFLIYFQGNSAPDKSGLPSDRFSAERTGGSVSTLTIQRTQQEDSAVYLCASSLARTSGGYYNEQFFGPGTRLTVL.

This chain links TRBV12-3 or TRBV12-4 with TRBJ1-5; D remains ambiguous. Trimming stripped 2 bases from V and 1 base from J, with 3 bases between. The CDR3 totals 13 residues. CDR3 region: CASSLFSNQPQHF. CDR3 bases: TGTGCCAGCAGTTTATTCAGCAATCAGCCCCAGCATTTT.

V is TRBV12-3 or TRBV12-4 and J is TRBJ1-4, with D possibly being TRBD1 (5 bases). This CDR3 spans 13 amino acids. Between the trimmed V and J ends, which lost 1 base and 10 bases, there was a span of 10 bases. The CDR3 DNA reads as TGTGCCAGCAGTTTAGTTGCGGGGGGAAAACTGTTTTTT. Protein sequence: CASSLVAGGKLFF.

This clonotype was counted ten times or more. The chain couples TRBV29-1 to TRBJ1-1; no clear D gene. The germline gives CDR1 SQVTM, CDR2 ANQGSEA. Trimming shortened V by 6 bases and J by 0 bases, and 11 bases separated the two germline ends. The CDR3 contains 13 residues. The CDR3 is CSVRALMNTEAFF. DNA for the CDR3: TGCAGCGTCCGGGCCCTCATGAACACTGAAGCTTTCTTT. The full variable domain, completed using reference TRBV29-1 and TRBJ1-1, is SAVISQKPSRDICQRGTSLTIQCQVDSQVTMMFWYRQQPGQSLTLIATANQGSEATYESGFVIDKFPISRPNLTFSTLTVSNMSPEDSSIYLCSVRALMNTEAFFGQGTRLTVV.

The chain combines TRBV12-3 or TRBV12-4 with TRBJ2-3; 9 nucleotides align to TRBD1. The CDR3 consists of 15 residues. V was clipped by 5 bases and J by 5 bases; unmatched bases: 8. CDR3 in amino acids: CASSHGTGPQDTQYF. CDR3 in DNA: TGTGCCAGCAGTCACGGGACAGGGCCCCAAGATACGCAGTATTTT.

DNA of the CDR3: TGTGCCACCAGTCTGAACATGGGCGGACCGGCGGTGGAGACCCAGTACTTC. Translated: CATSLNMGGPAVETQYF. V gene TRBV15 combines with J gene TRBJ2-5; D uncertain. The CDR3 has 17 amino acids. Between the trimmed V and J ends, which lost 6 bases and 5 bases, there was a span of 25 bases. From germline, CDR1 is LNHNV and CDR2 YYDKDF (reference sequence).

The chain employs TRBV12-3 or TRBV12-4 and TRBJ1-5; D is uncertain. This CDR3 comprises 15 residues. V was pared by 1 base and J by 2 bases, with 9 bases between. CDR3 DNA: TGTGCCAGCAGTTTAGGGGGTGTCGGCAATCAGCCCCAGCATTTT. Protein product: CASSLGGVGNQPQHF.